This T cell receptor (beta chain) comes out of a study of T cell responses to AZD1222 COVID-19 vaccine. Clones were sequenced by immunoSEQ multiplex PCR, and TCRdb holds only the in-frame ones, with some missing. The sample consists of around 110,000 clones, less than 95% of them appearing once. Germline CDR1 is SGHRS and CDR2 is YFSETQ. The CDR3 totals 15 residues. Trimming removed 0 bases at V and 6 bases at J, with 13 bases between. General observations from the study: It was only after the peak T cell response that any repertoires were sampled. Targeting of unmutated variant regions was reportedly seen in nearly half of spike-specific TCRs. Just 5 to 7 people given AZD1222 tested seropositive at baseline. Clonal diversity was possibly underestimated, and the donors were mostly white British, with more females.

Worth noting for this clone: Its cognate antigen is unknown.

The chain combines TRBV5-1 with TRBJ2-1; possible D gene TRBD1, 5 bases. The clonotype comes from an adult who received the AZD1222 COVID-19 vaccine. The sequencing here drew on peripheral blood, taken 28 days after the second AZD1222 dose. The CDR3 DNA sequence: TGCGCCAGCAGCTTGGCGCAGGGAACGGGCAATGAGCAGTTCTTC. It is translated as CASSLAQGTGNEQFF.